The 19 T cell receptor beta chains in this list originate from one sample, sequenced in a study of T cell responses to AZD1222 COVID-19 vaccine. TCRdb keeps only in-frame clones here, not all; method: immunoSEQ multiplex PCR. This table has fewer than 120,000 clones, less than 90% appearing once. The specimen comprised peripheral blood, sampled on day 0 of AZD1222 vaccination. The origin of the receptors is an adult in good health.

CDR3 region: CASSQTAVNTEAFF. CDR3 nucleotides: TGTGCCAGCAGCCAGACAGCTGTGAACACTGAAGCTTTCTTT. V gene TRBV6-2 or TRBV6-3 combines with J gene TRBJ1-1; D may be TRBD1 (5 bases). V was cut by 6 bases and J by 0 bases, with 11 bases left in between. Germline V gene lookup returns CDR1 MNHEY and CDR2 SVGEGT. This CDR3 region has 14 residues.

The chain recombines TRBV19 with TRBJ2-2; D unresolved. Germline V CDR1 and CDR2: LNHDA, SQIVND (reference sequence). This CDR3 is built from 15 residues. Trimming shortened V by 7 bases and J by 0 bases, and 12 bases separated the two germline ends. The CDR3 here is CASTLVEPNTGELFF. The CDR3 nucleotides read TGTGCCAGTACTCTGGTGGAGCCGAACACCGGGGAGCTGTTTTTT.

The J gene is TRBJ2-7, the V gene TRBV19, with TRBD1 identical over 7 bases. The CDR3 length is 13 residues. J lost 5 bases, V lost 9 bases, and 10 bases had no gene match. Germline V gives CDR1 LNHDA, CDR2 SQIVND (reference sequence). This CDR3 reads CASSKTGFHEQYF. The CDR3 region has the DNA TGTGCCAGCAGCAAGACAGGGTTCCACGAGCAGTACTTC.

V is TRBV4-1 and J is TRBJ2-2; the match to TRBD2 covers 7 bases. CDR3 length equals 15 residues. Germline V lookup: CDR1 MGHRA, CDR2 YSYEKL. V dropped 4 bases and J dropped 4; count of bases not matched to a gene: 6. CDR3 nucleotide sequence: TGCGCCAGCAGCCCAAGTCCGGGGGGCACCGGGGAGCTGTTTTTT. Translating it yields CASSPSPGGTGELFF.

In this sample, this clone turned up a few times. The V call is TRBV7-9, the J call TRBJ2-7; D gene uncertain. The CDR3 runs to 15 residues. Trimming left V 5 bases short and J 3 bases short, with 17 bases between. CDR1 and CDR2 (germline): SEHNR, FQNEAQ (reference sequence). The CDR3 protein is CASSPTVSASYEQYF. Here the CDR3 DNA reads TGTGCCAGCAGCCCCACCGTATCGGCTAGCTACGAGCAGTACTTC. The full variable domain, completed using reference TRBV7-9 and TRBJ2-7, is DTGVSQNPRHKITKRGQNVTFRCDPISEHNRLYWYRQTLGQGPEFLTYFQNEAQLEKSRLLSDRFSAERPKGSFSTLEIQRTEQGDSAMYLCASSPTVSASYEQYFGPGTRLTVT.

This clone was recorded only once. This chain connects TRBV5-1 to TRBJ2-7; 12 positions agree with TRBD1. The trim removed 1 base at V and 5 bases at J, leaving 4 bases unmatched. CDR3 length equals 15 residues. Germline lookup yields CDR1 SGHRS and CDR2 YFSETQ. CDR3 coding DNA: TGCGCCAGCAGCTTGACCGGGACAGGGGGCGACGAGCAGTACTTC. Translated, it gives CASSLTGTGGDEQYF.

As concerns this clone: One end of the junction varies from germline; a read error may be responsible. The chain is built from TRBV10-3 and TRBJ1-1; a possible D gene is TRBD1 (5 bases). The CDR3 extends over 14 amino acids. CDR1 ENHRY and CDR2 SYGVKD come from the germline V gene. CDR3 in amino acids: CAISPGPQEVKAFF. In nucleotides, the CDR3 is TGTGCGATCAGCCCAGGGCCACAGGAGGTGAAAGCTTTCTTT.

As DNA, the CDR3 is TGTGCCAGCAGCTTGGTCCGAGACGGCAATAATTCACCCCTCCACTTT. Translating it yields CASSLVRDGNNSPLHF. The J gene is TRBJ1-6, the V gene TRBV5-4, with D uncertain. CDR3 length: 16 amino acids. From germline, CDR1 is SGHNT and CDR2 YYREEE (reference sequence). Trimming removed 0 bases at V and 5 bases at J, with 12 bases between.

The chain joins TRBV2 to TRBJ1-5; a weak D match, TRBD1 (5 bases). The germline CDR1 and CDR2 sequences are SNHLY and FYNNEI. The CDR3 extends over 11 amino acids. V lost 6 bases to trimming and J lost 6 bases, with 6 bases between them. In nucleotides, the CDR3 is TGTGCCAGCAGGAGGGGTCAGCCCCAGCATTTT. It encodes CASRRGQPQHF.

The chain combines TRBV5-6 with TRBJ1-2; D unclear. Germline lookup yields CDR1 SGHDT and CDR2 YYEEEE. The germline V and J ends were trimmed by 4 bases and 5 bases, with 18 bases remaining between them. This CDR3 is built from 15 residues. CDR3 in amino acids: CASSLRISQGYGYTF. CDR3 coding DNA: TGTGCCAGCAGCCTGCGGATATCCCAAGGGTATGGCTACACCTTC. Full variable domain (remainder filled in from reference TRBV5-6 and TRBJ1-2): DAGVTQSPTHLIKTRGQQVTLRCSPKSGHDTVSWYQQALGQGPQFIFQYYEEEERQRGNFPDRFSGHQFPNYSSELNVNALLLGDSALYLCASSLRISQGYGYTFGSGTRLTVV.

This chain uses TRBV19 with TRBJ1-1; weak D call: TRBD1 (5 bases). Trimming left V 3 bases short and J 8 bases short, with 10 bases between. Germline values: CDR1 LNHDA, CDR2 SQIVND (reference sequence). There are 12 residues in the CDR3. The CDR3 is CASSIRETEAFF. As DNA, the CDR3 is TGTGCCAGTAGTATCAGGGAGACAGAAGCTTTCTTT.

The genes are TRBV27 and TRBJ1-6, with 9 bases aligning to TRBD1. After removal of 3 bases from V and 10 bases from J, the junction contained 13 bases not matched to a gene. This CDR3 has 17 amino acids. Germline CDR1 and CDR2: MNHEY and SMNVEV (reference sequence). Here the CDR3 reads CASSFPSTGGMLSPLHF. CDR3 coding DNA: TGTGCCAGCAGTTTCCCATCGACAGGGGGTATGTTGTCACCCCTCCACTTT.

The V call is TRBV7-2, the J call TRBJ2-1, with TRBD2 matching 7 bases. CDR1 and CDR2 (germline): SGHTA, FQGNSA. The length of the CDR3 is 15 residues. The V and J ends lost 5 bases and 3 bases, in that order; junction bases with no gene match: 7. CDR3: CASSPTGTNYNEQFF. The CDR3 nucleotides are TGTGCCAGCAGCCCTACCGGGACTAACTACAATGAGCAGTTCTTC. Supplemented by reference TRBV7-2 and TRBJ2-1, the full variable domain reads GAGVSQSPSNKVTEKGKDVELRCDPISGHTALYWYRQSLGQGLEFLIYFQGNSAPDKSGLPSDRFSAERTGGSVSTLTIQRTQQEDSAVYLCASSPTGTNYNEQFFGPGTRLTVL.

CDR3 DNA sequence: TGCGCCAGCAGCCCTGGGCCCCCAGGGGGCTCTGGGGCCAACGTCCTGACTTTC. Its translation: CASSPGPPGGSGANVLTF. The chain uses TRBV5-1 and TRBJ2-6; TRBD1 matches 7 bases. The length of the CDR3 is 18 residues. V lost 4 bases and J lost 0; bases outside the gene matches: 10. Per the germline V gene, CDR1 is SGHRS and CDR2 is YFSETQ.

The chain couples TRBV5-6 to TRBJ1-1; D uncertain. Germline V gene lookup returns CDR1 SGHDT and CDR2 YYEEEE. Trimming pared 4 bases from V and 5 bases from J, leaving 18 bases between. CDR3 size: 15 residues. In nucleotides, the CDR3 is TGTGCCAGCAGCCGGAGTGCCAGCATGGGGACTGAAGCTTTCTTT. Protein: CASSRSASMGTEAFF.

The genes are TRBV13 and TRBJ2-5; the D gene is possibly TRBD2 (6 bases). CDR1 is PRHDT, CDR2 FYEKMQ, per germline (reference sequence). The germline V and J ends were trimmed by 4 bases and 2 bases, with 17 bases remaining between them. The CDR3 consists of 16 residues. DNA of the CDR3: TGTGCCAGCAGCTCTCTCGCCGAGGGGAGGCAAGAGACCCAGTACTTC. Protein: CASSSLAEGRQETQYF.

V gene TRBV5-1 combines with J gene TRBJ1-1, with 8 bases that match TRBD1. CDR1 and CDR2 (germline): SGHRS, YFSETQ. The length of the CDR3 is 14 residues. After removal of 0 bases from V and 11 bases from J, the junction contained 9 bases not matched to a gene. The CDR3 reads CASSLEGRGRGAFF. The CDR3 DNA reads TGCGCCAGCAGCTTGGAGGGCAGGGGGCGCGGGGCTTTCTTT.

This sequence joins TRBV6-1 and TRBJ1-5, with 12 positions matching TRBD1. With V trimmed by 1 base and J by 4 bases, 14 bases remained unmatched. Germline CDR1 MNHNS, CDR2 SASEGT. This CDR3 spans 20 amino acids. The CDR3 protein is CASSEEYGGTGGEGNQPQHF. Written as DNA, the CDR3 is TGTGCCAGCAGTGAAGAATATGGGGGGACAGGGGGCGAGGGAAATCAGCCCCAGCATTTT.

This clone occurred once. The genes are TRBV11-2 and TRBJ2-7; 9 positions agree with TRBD2. With 3 bases clipped from V and 2 bases from J, the junction kept 8 bases outside the gene matches. Germline V gene data show CDR1 as SGHAT and CDR2 as FQNNGV. The CDR3 loop spans 16 amino acids. DNA of the CDR3: TGTGCCAGCAGCTTCTATCTTGCGGGAGGGCCCTACGAGCAGTACTTC. This sequence encodes CASSFYLAGGPYEQYF.